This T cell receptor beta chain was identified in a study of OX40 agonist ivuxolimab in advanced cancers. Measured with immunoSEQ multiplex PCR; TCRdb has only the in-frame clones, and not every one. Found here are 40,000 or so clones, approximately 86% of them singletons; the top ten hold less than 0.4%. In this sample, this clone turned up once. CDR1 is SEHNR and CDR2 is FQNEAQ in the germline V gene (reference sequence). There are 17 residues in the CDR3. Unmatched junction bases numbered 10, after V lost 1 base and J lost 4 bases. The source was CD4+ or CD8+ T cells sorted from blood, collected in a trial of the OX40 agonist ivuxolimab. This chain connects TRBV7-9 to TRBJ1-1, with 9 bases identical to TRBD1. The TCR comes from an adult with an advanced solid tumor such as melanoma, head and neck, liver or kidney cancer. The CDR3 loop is CASSLVRSTGGVTEAFF. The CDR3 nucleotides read TGTGCCAGCAGCTTAGTCCGTAGTACAGGGGGCGTCACTGAAGCTTTCTTT.